The rows below give T cell receptor delta chains drawn from one sample of a study of fetal and pediatric gammadelta thymocytes. TCRdb reran clone calling via CATT on the reads. In the table there are around 2,000 delta-chain clones, about 25% of which are singletons. Sequencing used non-Vgamma9Vdelta2 gamma-delta T cells from the thymus. Receptors were obtained from a child who underwent cardiac surgery and was recorded as healthy. The CDR3 runs from the conserved cysteine through the conserved F or W. Fields, in order: J gene, V gene, D gene, clone size, CDR3 protein, CDR3 DNA. The D gene is left open where the match is weak. Only part of the rows carry a size: once, few, many, or a class if the clone is expanded.

TRDJ2 TRDV1 TRDD3 few CALRSLSSLGDPDLTAQLFF TGTGCTCTCCGATCCCTTTCCTCACTGGGGGATCCTGATTTGACAGCACAACTCTTCTTT
TRDJ1 TRDV1 NA few CALGELKPTLSSYTDKLIF TGTGCTCTTGGGGAACTAAAACCTACTCTCTCCTCGTACACCGATAAACTCATCTTT
TRDJ1 TRDV1 TRDD3 few CALGELAFLRTGGYPYTDKLIF TGTGCTCTTGGGGAACTAGCCTTCCTACGGACTGGGGGATACCCGTACACCGATAAACTCATCTTT
TRDJ1 TRDV3 TRDD3 medium-sized CAFSPAQNTGGKHYTDKLIF TGTGCCTTTTCCCCCGCTCAAAATACTGGGGGAAAACACTACACCGATAAACTCATCTTT
TRDJ2 TRDV1 TRDD3 large CALGLIPTVLGDTLYLTAQLFF TGTGCTCTTGGGTTAATTCCTACTGTACTGGGGGATACTCTCTACTTGACAGCACAACTCTTCTTT
TRDJ1 TRDV1 TRDD2 few CALGEHLPTLGIATDKLIF TGTGCTCTTGGGGAACACCTTCCTACCCTGGGGATAGCTACCGATAAACTCATCTTT
TRDJ1 TRDV1 TRDD3 medium-sized CALGELVFRYWGKLIF TGTGCTCTTGGGGAACTAGTATTTCGGTACTGGGGGAAACTCATCTTT
TRDJ4 TRDV1 TRDD3 few CALGESPAGSTALGDTRNRPLIF TGTGCTCTTGGGGAATCCCCCGCCGGCAGTACGGCACTGGGGGATACGAGGAACAGACCCCTGATCTTT
TRDJ1 TRDV1 NA NA CALGGSLMNRPYTDKLIF TGTGCTCTTGGGGGAAGCCTAATGAACCGACCCTACACCGATAAACTCATCTTT
TRDJ1 TRDV1 TRDD2 NA CALGELFKPPSYVDWPKRSHTDKLIF TGTGCTCTTGGGGAACTGTTTAAGCCCCCTTCCTACGTAGACTGGCCAAAAAGATCCCACACCGATAAACTCATCTTT
TRDJ1 TRDV1 NA medium-sized CALGNPLSRSTDKLIF TGTGCTCTTGGGAACCCCCTCTCACGCTCTACCGATAAACTCATCTTT
TRDJ1 TRDV1 NA NA CALGERGAYTDKLIF TGTGCTCTTGGGGAACGGGGGGCGTACACCGATAAACTCATCTTT
TRDJ1 TRAV29/DV5 TRDD3 medium-sized CAASAHYLGDTRQYTDKLIF TGTGCAGCAAGCGCGCACTATCTGGGGGATACCCGACAGTACACCGATAAACTCATCTTT
TRDJ1 TRDV1 TRDD2 medium-sized CALGELFLRTDKLIF TGTGCTCTTGGGGAACTCTTCCTACGCACCGATAAACTCATCTTT
TRDJ3 TRAV29/DV5 TRDD3 few CAASSVPVLGDDWDTRQMFF TGTGCAGCATCGAGCGTTCCGGTACTGGGGGATGATTGGGACACCCGACAGATGTTTTTC
TRDJ2 TRDV2 NA few CAYDKTGLPAKEVQKTAQLFF TGTGCCTATGACAAGACAGGCCTTCCCGCCAAGGAAGTCCAAAAAACAGCACAACTCTTCTTT
TRDJ1 TRDV1 NA large CALGERSSFGPITDKLIF TGTGCTCTTGGGGAACGATCCTCCTTCGGTCCCATCACCGATAAACTCATCTTT
TRDJ1 TRDV1 TRDD3 medium-sized CALGEFLYWGIRCCLADKLIF TGTGCTCTTGGGGAGTTCCTGTACTGGGGGATACGCTGTTGTCTTGCCGATAAACTCATCTTT
TRDJ1 TRDV1 TRDD3 NA CALGELFRTGGHTDKLIF TGTGCTCTTGGGGAACTATTCCGTACTGGGGGACACACCGATAAACTCATCTTT
TRDJ1 TRDV3 TRDD3 medium-sized CASTLPTLVLGDNTDKLIF TGTGCCTCCACCCTTCCTACCCTTGTACTGGGGGATAACACCGATAAACTCATCTTT
TRDJ1 TRDV1 TRDD3 large CALGERPHILGDTEIIF TGTGCTCTTGGGGAAAGACCCCATATACTGGGGGATACGGAGATCATCTTT
TRDJ1 TRDV1 NA once CALGERESSYSLGIPDKLIF TGTGCTCTTGGGGAAAGGGAATCTTCCTACTCATTGGGGATACCCGATAAACTCATCTTT
TRDJ1 TRDV1 NA NA CAPGPRPLYTDKRIF TGTGCTCCTGGGCCACGTCCGCTGTACACCGATAAACGCATCTTT
TRDJ1 TRDV1 TRDD3 NA CALGDWPSCWGMQSYTDKLIF TGTGCTCTTGGGGATTGGCCTTCCTGCTGGGGGATGCAATCTTACACCGATAAACTCATCTTT
TRDJ1 TRDV1 NA large CALKGIGSDKLIF TGTGCTCTCAAAGGGATCGGATCCGATAAACTCATCTTT
TRDJ1 TRDV1 TRDD3 medium-sized CALGANVPTVIWGMHKLIF TGTGCTCTTGGGGCGAATGTTCCTACGGTCATCTGGGGGATGCATAAACTCATCTTT
TRDJ3 TRDV2 TRDD3 medium-sized CACDTISTGGPRSSWDTRQMFF TGTGCCTGTGACACGATTAGTACTGGGGGACCTAGAAGCTCCTGGGACACCCGACAGATGTTTTTC
TRDJ1 TRDV1 NA medium-sized CALGELGMRDKKYTDKLIF TGTGCTCTTGGGGAACTTGGGATGAGGGATAAAAAGTACACCGATAAACTCATCTTT
TRDJ1 TRDV1 TRDD3 few CALGELATYWGIRGTDKLIF TGTGCTCTTGGGGAACTGGCCACTTACTGGGGGATACGGGGCACCGATAAACTCATCTTT
TRDJ1 TRDV1 NA NA CALGEYSPKGWGAADKLIF TGTGCTCTTGGGGAGTATTCCCCTAAGGGCTGGGGAGCTGCTGATAAACTCATCTTT
TRDJ1 TRDV1 TRDD3 NA CALGEAETFLLNEGVGDTQGKLIF TGTGCTCTTGGGGAAGCAGAAACCTTCCTACTAAACGAGGGGGTGGGGGATACGCAGGGTAAACTCATCTTT
TRDJ1 TRDV1 TRDD3 medium-sized CALGRPSVVGDTHAYPTDKLIF TGTGCTCTTGGAAGGCCTTCCGTGGTGGGGGATACCCACGCCTATCCTACCGATAAACTCATCTTT
TRDJ1 TRDV1 NA medium-sized CALGECRRYTDKLIF TGTGCTCTTGGGGAATGTAGGCGGTACACCGATAAACTCATCTTT
TRDJ1 TRDV1 TRDD2 few CALGARGDSYGYYNTDKLIF TGTGCTCTTGGGGCAAGGGGCGATTCCTACGGGTACTATAACACCGATAAACTCATCTTT
TRDJ1 TRDV1 NA few CALGELMVWDSELIF TGTGCTCTTGGGGAACTGATGGTCTGGGATTCTGAACTCATCTTT
TRDJ1 TRDV1 TRDD3 medium-sized CALGELWPGLGDTRTDKLIF TGTGCTCTTGGGGAACTCTGGCCTGGACTGGGGGATACTCGGACCGATAAACTCATCTTT
TRDJ1 TRDV1 NA NA CALGVASLSFGDKLIF TGTGCTCTTGGGGTGGCCTCCTTATCCTTCGGCGATAAACTCATCTTT
TRDJ1 TRAV29/DV5 NA NA CAASEGATPPDKLIF TGTGCAGCAAGCGAGGGGGCCACGCCCCCCGATAAACTCATCTTT
TRDJ1 TRDV2 TRDD3 medium-sized CACDTRTGGYANTDKLIF TGTGCCTGTGACACCCGTACTGGGGGATACGCGAACACCGATAAACTCATCTTT
TRDJ1 TRDV1 NA NA CALGAHTYLPTWGITDKLIF TGTGCTCTTGGGGCTCACACCTACCTTCCTACCTGGGGGATAACCGATAAACTCATCTTT
TRDJ1 TRDV1 NA few CAFSYTFTGGPSWGKLIF TGTGCTTTTTCCTACACTTTTACTGGGGGCCCATCTTGGGGTAAACTCATCTTT
TRDJ1 TRDV1 TRDD3 large CALGGRLGDKMDADKLIF TGTGCTCTTGGGGGACGACTGGGGGATAAAATGGACGCCGATAAACTCATCTTT
TRDJ1 TRDV1 TRDD3 medium-sized CALGDRFPVTGGQYTDKLIF TGTGCTCTTGGGGATCGTTTCCCCGTTACTGGGGGACAGTACACCGATAAACTCATCTTT
TRDJ1 TRDV1 NA medium-sized CALGELLRRVWNDKLIF TGTGCTCTTGGGGAACTTCTTCGTAGAGTCTGGAACGATAAACTCATCTTT
TRDJ1 TRAV29/DV5 NA medium-sized CAASRGTDKLIF TGTGCAGCAAGCCGGGGTACCGATAAACTCATCTTT
TRDJ1 TRAV38-2/DV8 TRDD3 NA CAYRTGGSRTGGSDKLIF TGTGCTTATAGGACTGGGGGGAGTCGTACTGGGGGATCCGATAAACTCATCTTT
TRDJ1 TRDV1 TRDD3 medium-sized CALGGTETPFGSTGGYGGYTDKLIF TGTGCTCTTGGGGGTACCGAAACTCCCTTTGGTTCTACTGGGGGCTACGGGGGGTACACCGATAAACTCATCTTT
TRDJ1 TRDV1 NA few CALGELLAFLRMGGRKLIF TGTGCTCTTGGGGAACTATTGGCTTTCCTAAGGATGGGGGGACGTAAACTCATCTTT
TRDJ1 TRDV1 TRDD3 medium-sized CALGPPAGALGDTTDKLIF TGTGCTCTTGGGCCTCCGGCGGGGGCTCTGGGGGATACCACAGATAAACTCATCTTT
TRDJ1 TRDV1 NA medium-sized CALGDGEVGARHLIMYTDKLIF TGTGCTCTTGGGGACGGCGAGGTGGGAGCACGCCACCTTATTATGTACACCGATAAACTCATCTTT
TRDJ1 TRDV1 TRDD3 NA CALGVGPGGGYSDKLIF TGTGCTCTTGGGGTCGGACCTGGCGGGGGATACTCTGATAAACTCATCTTT
TRDJ1 TRDV1 NA medium-sized CALGEPTSYGVGDPLMYTDKLIF TGTGCTCTTGGGGAACCAACTTCCTACGGGGTGGGGGATCCACTCATGTACACCGATAAACTCATCTTT
TRDJ1 TRDV3 TRDD3 large CAFLRRNPVSSGGYRKLIF TGTGCCTTTTTACGACGAAACCCTGTGTCGTCTGGGGGATATCGTAAACTCATCTTT
TRDJ1 TRDV1 NA medium-sized CALGDGVNRYTDKLIF TGTGCTCTTGGGGATGGGGTAAACCGGTACACCGATAAACTCATCTTT
TRDJ3 TRDV1 TRDD3 NA CALGELPNKLGDTAVRFSWDTRQMFF TGTGCTCTTGGGGAGCTTCCAAACAAACTGGGGGATACGGCGGTTCGGTTCTCCTGGGACACCCGACAGATGTTTTTC
TRDJ1 TRDV1 TRDD3 NA CALGELISIPITGGLTRAYTDKLIF TGTGCTCTTGGGGAACTAATCTCCATTCCTATTACTGGGGGATTGACGAGGGCGTACACCGATAAACTCATCTTT
TRDJ1 TRDV1 NA NA CALGEPPDSYSVLGESDKRIF TGTGCTCTTGGGGAACCACCCGATTCCTATTCCGTACTGGGTGAGTCCGATAAACGCATCTTT
TRDJ1 TRDV1 TRDD3 medium-sized CALGERAWGISLTDKLIF TGTGCTCTTGGGGAAAGGGCTTGGGGGATTAGTCTGACCGATAAACTCATCTTT
TRDJ1 TRDV1 NA few CALGELNSLPTTTGGSGGDKLIF TGTGCTCTTGGGGAACTGAATAGCCTTCCTACAACGACTGGGGGATCGGGGGGGGATAAACTCATCTTT
TRDJ1 TRDV1 NA few CALGELVPTRGGVIDKLIF TGTGCTCTTGGGGAACTAGTTCCTACACGTGGGGGAGTCATCGATAAACTCATCTTT